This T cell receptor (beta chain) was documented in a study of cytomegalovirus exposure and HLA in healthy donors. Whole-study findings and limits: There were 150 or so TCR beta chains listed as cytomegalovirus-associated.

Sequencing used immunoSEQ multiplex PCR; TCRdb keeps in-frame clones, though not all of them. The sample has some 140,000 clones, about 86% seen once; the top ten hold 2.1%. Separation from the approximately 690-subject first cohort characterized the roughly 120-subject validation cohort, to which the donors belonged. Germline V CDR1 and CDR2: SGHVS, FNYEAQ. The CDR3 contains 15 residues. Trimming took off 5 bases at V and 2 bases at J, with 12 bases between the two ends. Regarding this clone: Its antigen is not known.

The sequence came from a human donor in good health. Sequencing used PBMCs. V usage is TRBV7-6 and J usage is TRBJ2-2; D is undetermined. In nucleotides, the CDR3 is TGTGCCAGCAGCCGTCAAGACTTAAACACCGGGGAGCTGTTTTTT. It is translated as CASSRQDLNTGELFF.